Shown below are 23 T cell receptor beta chains from a single sample sequenced in a study of sequential checkpoint blockade in melanoma. The method was immunoSEQ multiplex PCR; TCRdb's version includes in-frame clones alone and lacks a portion of them. The sample lists roughly 36,000 clones, about 30% occurring once. Treatment here: randomized to nivolumab then ipilimumab (arm A) or the reverse (arm B). The specimen comprised tumor tissue (inferred from file names), sampled from a patient given nivolumab and ipilimumab in sequence. The receptors here all came from a human donor with melanoma.

This clone has just a few counts. The chain couples TRBV6-8 to TRBJ1-2; 9 bases align to TRBD1. The CDR3 sequence is 14 residues long. CDR1 and CDR2 (germline): MNHGY, SAAAGT. The J segment lost 6 bases and the V segment lost 10 bases, leaving 12 bases of the junction unmatched. CDR3 sequence: CAIRGGQGRDGYTF. CDR3 DNA sequence: TGTGCCATCAGGGGGGGACAGGGTCGGGATGGCTACACCTTC.

The chain recombines TRBV6-8 with TRBJ1-2; no definite D call. This CDR3 has 14 residues. With 6 bases removed from V and 4 bases from J, the gap between germline ends came to 15 bases. Germline V CDR1 and CDR2: MNHGY, SAAAGT. CDR3: CASRSSIVVYGYTF. The CDR3 DNA is TGTGCCAGCAGGTCGTCGATTGTGGTCTATGGCTACACCTTC.

This chain links TRBV29-1 with TRBJ2-7, with 8 bases that match TRBD1. Germline CDR1 is SQVTM and CDR2 is ANQGSEA. The CDR3 covers 13 residues. V trimming: 4 bases; J trimming: 5 bases; junction bases outside the gene matches: 7. This CDR3 is CSVAPQGVNEQYF. For the CDR3, the DNA is TGCAGCGTTGCCCCACAGGGGGTAAACGAGCAGTACTTC.

This clone occurred a few times. The genes are TRBV11-3 and TRBJ2-3, with D tentatively TRBD1 (5 bases). V was shortened by 5 bases and J by 2 bases, with 17 bases between the two germline ends. The germline gives CDR1 SGHNT, CDR2 YENEEA. The CDR3 runs 16 residues. The CDR3 here is CASSPGLGQLTDTQYF. CDR3 nucleotide sequence: TGTGCCAGCAGCCCCGGGCTGGGGCAGCTCACAGATACGCAGTATTTT.

The chain is built from TRBV19 and TRBJ2-7, with 7 bases that match TRBD2. V was pared by 6 bases and J by 4 bases, with 12 bases of the junction left unmatched. Per the germline V gene, CDR1 is LNHDA and CDR2 is SQIVND (reference sequence). The CDR3 extends over 15 amino acids. The chain's CDR3 is CASSSGTVAPYEQYF. CDR3 nucleotide sequence: TGTGCCAGTAGCAGCGGGACTGTCGCGCCGTACGAGCAGTACTTC.

This chain links TRBV19 with TRBJ2-1; D assignment may be TRBD1 or TRBD2 (6 bases each). The ends were cut back, 10 bases at V and 9 bases at J, with 25 bases in the middle. Germline values: CDR1 LNHDA, CDR2 SQIVND (reference sequence). The CDR3 length is 15 residues. The CDR3 region has the DNA TGTGCCACCACCTTCGCGACCGGGGGCGCAGGTGAGCAGTTCTTC. Its protein product is CATTFATGGAGEQFF. Full variable domain (outside the CDR3, taken from reference TRBV19 and TRBJ2-1): DGGITQSPKYLFRKEGQNVTLSCEQNLNHDAMYWYRQDPGQGLRLIYYSQIVNDFQKGDIAEGYSVSREKKESFPLTVTSAQKNPTAFYLCATTFATGGAGEQFFGPGTRLTVL.

This chain joins TRBV28 and TRBJ1-1; 7 bases agree with TRBD1. Germline CDR1 is MDHEN and CDR2 is SYDVKM. Germline trimming cut 5 bases from V and 9 bases from J; bases unmatched to any gene: 9. The length of the CDR3 is 13 residues. For the CDR3, the DNA is TGTGCCAGCAGTCCCCCCCCAGGGGGGAAAGCTTTCTTT. Translating gives CASSPPPGGKAFF.

V gene TRBV10-2 combines with J gene TRBJ2-7, with TRBD2 identical over 8 bases. CDR3 size: 20 residues. Germline V CDR1 and CDR2: WSHSY, SAAADI. V lost 6 bases and J lost 2; bases outside the gene matches: 24. The CDR3 nucleotides read TGCGCCAGCAGGGCTAGGCGAGGCGGGGGGAACTCAACCACCCCCTACGAGCAGTACTTC. Translation: CASRARRGGGNSTTPYEQYF.

The V and J genes are TRBV18 and TRBJ2-7, with D tentatively TRBD2 (5 bases). This CDR3 contains 15 residues. Per the germline V gene, CDR1 is KGHSH and CDR2 is LQKENI. With 3 bases removed from V and 2 bases from J, the gap between germline ends came to 14 bases. The CDR3 DNA sequence: TGTGCCAGCTCACCGAGGGCCACCAAGACCTACGAGCAGTACTTC. This translates into CASSPRATKTYEQYF.

This clone was counted only a few times. The rearrangement joins TRBV11-3 to TRBJ2-3; 9 nucleotides line up with TRBD2. V was pared by 3 bases and J by 1 base, with 8 bases of the junction left unmatched. Germline CDR1 reads SGHNT; CDR2 reads YENEEA. The CDR3 sequence is 17 residues long. The CDR3 DNA reads as TGTGCCAGCAGCTTGTGGGCGGGAGGGCCTGGCACAGATACGCAGTATTTT. This translates into CASSLWAGGPGTDTQYF.

The chain is built from TRBV11-3 and TRBJ1-4; D is perhaps TRBD1 (5 bases). CDR1 and CDR2 from the germline V gene are SGHNT and YENEEA. This CDR3 region has 15 residues. Deletions cut 1 base from V and 7 bases from J, with 13 bases between. CDR3 sequence reads: CASSLGGQKGEKLFF. Here the CDR3 DNA reads TGTGCCAGCAGCTTAGGAGGACAAAAGGGTGAAAAACTGTTTTTT.

V and J are TRBV29-1 and TRBJ2-5; maybe TRBD2 (5 bases). The V gene's germline CDR1 is SQVTM and CDR2 ANQGSEA. The CDR3 consists of 13 residues. Trimming removed 2 bases at V and 6 bases at J, with 13 bases between. CDR3 residues: CSVEPGSRKTQYF. The CDR3 coding sequence is TGCAGCGTTGAACCGGGGTCCCGAAAGACCCAGTACTTC.

The J gene is TRBJ1-1, the V gene TRBV28, with D unresolved. Germline V gene sequence: CDR1 MDHEN, CDR2 SYDVKM. The germline V and J ends were trimmed by 4 bases and 2 bases, with 11 bases remaining between them. This CDR3 has 14 amino acids. The CDR3 here is CASSSPFANTEAFF. CDR3 DNA sequence: TGTGCCAGCAGTTCCCCCTTTGCAAACACTGAAGCTTTCTTT.

The chain combines TRBV5-1 with TRBJ2-5, with 13 bases identical to TRBD2. Unmatched junction bases numbered 25, after V lost 5 bases and J lost 6 bases. The CDR3 contains 21 residues. CDR1 and CDR2 from the germline V gene are SGHRS and YFSETQ. The CDR3 DNA sequence: TGCGCCAGCAGGCCCATGGAGAACCGGGAACTAGCGGGAGGGCCGGGGCAGACCCAGTACTTC. It is translated as CASRPMENRELAGGPGQTQYF.

This clone has only a few counts. The chain couples TRBV12-5 to TRBJ2-2; TRBD2 agrees at 9 bases. The CDR3 has 13 residues. CDR1 is LGHNT and CDR2 is FRNRAP in the germline V gene. CDR3 DNA sequence: TGTGCCGGAAGAGCGGGAGGATCCGGGGAGCTGTTTTTT. Protein: CAGRAGGSGELFF.

The chain carries TRBV9 and TRBJ1-4; 11 bases are a match to TRBD1. The CDR3 extends over 14 amino acids. The V gene's germline CDR1 is SGDLS and CDR2 YYNGEE. Trimming cost V 8 bases and J 6 bases; bases outside gene matches: 6. The DNA for the CDR3 is TGTGCCAGTTATCGGGGACAGGGGGATGAAAAACTGTTTTTT. It yields the protein CASYRGQGDEKLFF.

The rearrangement links TRBV19 to TRBJ2-2; D is possibly TRBD2 (5 bases). V lost 5 bases and J 1 base, leaving 11 bases between the germline ends. Looked up from germline, CDR1 is LNHDA and CDR2 is SQIVND (reference sequence). The CDR3 has 15 amino acids. The CDR3 nucleotides are TGTGCCAGTAGTCCCTCGGGGTGGAACACCGGGGAGCTGTTTTTT. Protein product: CASSPSGWNTGELFF. Combining the CDR3 with reference TRBV19 and TRBJ2-2 gives the whole variable domain DGGITQSPKYLFRKEGQNVTLSCEQNLNHDAMYWYRQDPGQGLRLIYYSQIVNDFQKGDIAEGYSVSREKKESFPLTVTSAQKNPTAFYLCASSPSGWNTGELFFGEGSRLTVL.

J is TRBJ2-5 and V is TRBV28; possible D gene TRBD1, 5 bases. In germline, CDR1 is MDHEN, CDR2 SYDVKM. Between the trimmed V and J ends, which lost 4 bases and 1 base, there was a span of 13 bases. There are 15 residues in the CDR3. The CDR3 DNA reads as TGTGCCAGCAGTTGGGGCAGCGAACTCCAAGAGACCCAGTACTTC. Translated, it gives CASSWGSELQETQYF.

This clone came up many times. The V and J genes are TRBV11-3 and TRBJ2-5; possible D gene TRBD2, 5 bases. CDR3 size: 15 residues. The V end was cut by 4 bases, the J end by 5 bases, with 17 bases between. CDR1 is SGHNT, CDR2 YENEEA, per germline. CDR3 nucleotides: TGTGCCAGCAGCTCCGGGATACTGCCCTGGGAGACCCAGTACTTC. Encoded protein: CASSSGILPWETQYF.

This chain links TRBV30 with TRBJ2-3, with D unclear. V was trimmed by 4 bases and J by 1 base, leaving 6 bases between them. There are 12 residues in the CDR3. Germline CDR1 is GTSNPN and CDR2 is SVGIG (reference sequence). The CDR3 loop is CAWTIGTDTQYF. The CDR3, as DNA: TGTGCCTGGACTATTGGCACAGATACGCAGTATTTT. The full variable domain, its missing parts supplied by reference TRBV30 and TRBJ2-3, is SQTIHQWPATLVQPVGSPLSLECTVEGTSNPNLYWYRQAAGRGLQLLFYSVGIGQISSEVPQNLSASRPQDRQFILSSKKLLLSDSGFYLCAWTIGTDTQYFGPGTRLTVL.

This chain uses TRBV25-1 with TRBJ1-3, with D tentatively TRBD1 (5 bases). V was cut by 1 base and J by 4 bases, with 11 bases left in between. The V gene's germline CDR1 is MGHDK and CDR2 SYGVNS. The CDR3 is made up of 15 amino acids. In DNA, the CDR3 is TGTGCCAGCAGTGAATGGTCAGGGAGCGGAAACACCATATATTTT. This encodes CASSEWSGSGNTIYF.

The chain links TRBV27 to TRBJ1-6; a weak D match, TRBD1 (6 bases). Trimming left V 5 bases short and J 5 bases short, with 10 bases between. Per germline, CDR1 MNHEY and CDR2 SMNVEV (reference sequence). The CDR3 has 14 amino acids. The DNA of the CDR3 is TGTGCCAGCAGTGGGAACAGGGATAATTCACCCCTCCACTTT. As protein: CASSGNRDNSPLHF.

This clone was seen a handful of times. The chain is built from TRBV6-8 and TRBJ1-5, with a weak D call TRBD1 (5 bases). The germline gives CDR1 MNHGY, CDR2 SAAAGT. Trimming took 2 bases from V and 5 from J, leaving 13 bases between them. The CDR3 runs 15 residues. For the CDR3, the DNA is TGTGCCAGCAGTTACGCAGGGATGGGGGATCAGCCCCAGCATTTT. Translating gives CASSYAGMGDQPQHF.